This T cell receptor (beta chain) was recorded in a study of a mutant IDH1 vaccine in newly diagnosed glioma. Study in general: Sex among treated patients split about 60% male, roughly 40% female; mean age was roughly 42 years. Every participant had undergone radiotherapy, temozolomide, or both before, and most underwent both.

Germline V gene data show CDR1 as SGHRS and CDR2 as YFSETQ. There are 14 residues in the CDR3. Trimming removed 4 bases from V and 4 bases from J, with 14 bases in between. Turning to this clone: Its specificity is unknown.

The repertoire was sequenced with immunoSEQ multiplex PCR; TCRdb's copy has only in-frame clones and lacks some. Of approximately 45,000 clones listed, 91% are singletons. Points from the study as a whole: Shifts in the top peripheral T cell clonotypes seemed unrelated to pseudoprogression.

The time point was: week 23, last vaccination. One vaccine dose held 300 ug of mutant IDH1 20-mer peptide and came with topical imiquimod. New astrocytomas of WHO grade 3 or 4 that were IDH1-mutant and ATRX-lost were found in the donors. Here the sequenced sample was PBMCs, taken from a glioma patient whose treatment included an IDH1 peptide vaccine. The chain has TRBV5-1 and TRBJ1-1; D is undetermined. This TCR was sampled from a man aged 50 to 60 with glioma. CDR3 in amino acids: CASSPEGRSTEAFF. Written as DNA, the CDR3 is TGCGCCAGCAGCCCCGAAGGGCGGAGCACTGAAGCTTTCTTT.